This T cell receptor beta chain was documented in a study of identical twins. Overall study findings and caveats: Twins' surplus sharing was weaker for beta out-of-frame sequences. There was more out-of-frame TCR alpha sharing in monozygotic twins than models estimated.

This clonotype has at least ten counts. Its antigen remains unknown. Template switching added a universal primer binding site, and final cDNA carried unique molecular identifiers. TCRdb redid the calling of the 5' RACE reads with MiXCR, one entry per CDR3 protein. The sample holds around 690,000 distinct CDR3 sequences; less than 25% are singletons and the top ten take 4.3%. The sample was also linked to a second study, of T cells expressing NK-cell markers.

This TCR derives from a woman younger than 35 in good health. Sequenced material: PBMCs.

For the CDR3, the DNA is TGTGCCGGCTCGACAGGGGCCCGAAACTATGGCTACACCTTC. Protein product: CAGSTGARNYGYTF. The V and J genes are TRBV28 and TRBJ1-2; TRBD1 aligns across 8 bases. With V trimmed by 11 bases and J by 2 bases, 10 bases remained unmatched. Per germline, CDR1 MDHEN and CDR2 SYDVKM. The length of the CDR3 is 14 residues.